The clone carrying this TCR beta chain is a singleton in its sample. What it binds is unknown. These data come from a study of shared clonotypes between healthy human individuals. Study-wide background: Three plates were used per donor for CD4 naive, three for CD4 memory, two for CD8 naive and one for CD8 memory.

The genomic DNA of each subset was split evenly across several immunoSEQ plates. Using immunoSEQ multiplex PCR, the repertoire was profiled, and TCRdb retains in-frame clones only, with some absent. Of about 1.4 million clones in the sample, around 97% were seen once. CD4+ cells yielded CD45RA+ naive and CD45RA-negative memory subsets. V dropped 3 bases and J dropped 3; count of bases not matched to a gene: 7. Germline assignment: CDR1 KGHSH and CDR2 LQKENI. This CDR3 has 15 residues. Whole-study results and caveats: Sequencing depth was a factor that was expected to affect clonotype sharing among donors.

Sequenced sample: naive CD4+ T cells sorted from blood. Sample subset: CD45RA+ positively selected. This receptor was obtained from a man under 40 in good health. The chain joins TRBV18 to TRBJ2-7; 8 bases fit TRBD1. CDR3 sequence reads: CASSPRTGLNYEQYF. The CDR3 DNA reads as TGTGCCAGCTCACCCCGGACAGGGTTAAACTACGAGCAGTACTTC.